The T cell receptor (beta chain) under discussion was sequenced for a study of T cell repertoires in cytomegalovirus infection. From the reads, TCRdb called clonotypes with MiXCR, one entry per CDR3 protein. The sample includes about 890,000 distinct CDR3 sequences, 30% to 40% seen only once; the top ten take 13%. In this sample, this clonotype turned up a few times. Antigen unknown. The specimen was cultured CD8+ T cells from PBMCs, collected from culture after CMV antigen stimulation. The TCR comes from a human donor in good health (CMV status not recorded). Some clones in this sample may be carry-over from other donors' samples.

CDR3 DNA sequence: TGTGCCAGCAGCTCCCGGACAGGGAGGGACGAGCAGTACTTC. Protein: CASSSRTGRDEQYF. This chain connects TRBV7-6 to TRBJ2-7; TRBD1 might be the D (8 bases). The V end was cut by 4 bases, the J end by 5 bases, with 15 bases between. The germline V gene encodes CDR1 SGHVS and CDR2 FNYEAQ. The CDR3 loop spans 14 amino acids. Variable domain in full (rest from reference TRBV7-6 and TRBJ2-7): GAGVSQSPRYKVTKRGQDVALRCDPISGHVSLYWYRQALGQGPEFLTYFNYEAQQDKSGLPNDRFSAERPEGSISTLTIQRTEQRDSAMYRCASSSRTGRDEQYFGPGTRLTVT.